Sequencing of this T cell receptor (beta chain) was carried out in a study of cytotoxic CD8 clonotypes in ibrutinib-treated CLL. Findings of the study overall: Public clonotypes were rare and shrank or held steady on treatment.

The V gene's germline CDR1 is SNHLY and CDR2 FYNNEI. Deletions cut 6 bases from V and 9 bases from J, with 21 bases between. CDR3 length equals 14 residues. Clones were sequenced by immunoSEQ multiplex PCR, and TCRdb holds only the in-frame ones, with some missing. The sample yields 150,000 to 250,000 clones, around 70% seen once. In regard to this clone: Its antigen remains unknown.

The source of this sequence is a human donor with chronic lymphocytic leukemia. The chain recombines TRBV2 with TRBJ2-7, with D perhaps TRBD1 (5 bases). This specimen consisted of PBMCs, obtained after 24 months of ibrutinib treatment. CDR3 sequence: CASRDRGTGPLQYF. In nucleotides, the CDR3 is TGTGCCAGCAGAGACCGAGGTACAGGACCATTGCAGTACTTC.